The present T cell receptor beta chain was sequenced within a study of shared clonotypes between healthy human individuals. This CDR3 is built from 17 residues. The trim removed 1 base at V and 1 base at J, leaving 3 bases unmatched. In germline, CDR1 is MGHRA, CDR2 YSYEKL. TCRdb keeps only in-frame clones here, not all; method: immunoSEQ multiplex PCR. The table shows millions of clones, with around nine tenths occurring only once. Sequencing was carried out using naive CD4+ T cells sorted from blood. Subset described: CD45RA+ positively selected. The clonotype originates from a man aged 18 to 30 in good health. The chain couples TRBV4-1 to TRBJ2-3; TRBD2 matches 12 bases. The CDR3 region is CASSQALAGGGTDTQYF. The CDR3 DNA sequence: TGCGCCAGCAGCCAAGCCCTAGCGGGGGGGGGCACAGATACGCAGTATTTT.